This note documents a single TCR beta chain sequence. Trimming shortened V by 6 bases and J by 3 bases, and 11 bases separated the two germline ends. This CDR3 has 13 amino acids. From germline, CDR1 is KGHSH and CDR2 LQKENI. Healthy people donating bone marrow made up the donors. The sample belongs to a study of cytomegalovirus exposure and HLA in healthy donors. The PCR made use of 60 Vbeta and 13 Jbeta primers. TCRdb's copy holds only in-frame clones and misses some; the assay was immunoSEQ multiplex PCR. This table holds roughly 100,000 clones. This TCR was recovered from a man aged 50 to 60 in good health and CMV-seronegative. The sequenced sample consisted of PBMCs. The chain has TRBV18 and TRBJ1-1; D might be TRBD1 (5 bases). As DNA, the CDR3 is TGTGCCAGCTCCCAGGGCAGGGACACTGAAGCTTTCTTT. Encoded protein: CASSQGRDTEAFF.